This T cell receptor beta chain was observed in a study of OX40 agonist ivuxolimab in advanced cancers. In the study overall: Eligibility admitted prior anti-PD-1, anti-PD-L1 or anti-CTLA-4 therapy; around 41% had some.

The assay was immunoSEQ multiplex PCR, and TCRdb's table has in-frame clones only and misses some. The sample yields approximately 51,000 clones, over 65% seen once. The CDR3 has 16 residues. After removal of 0 bases from V and 6 bases from J, the junction contained 4 bases not matched to a gene. CDR1 and CDR2 from the germline V gene are MGHRA and YSYEKL. This rearrangement joins TRBV4-1 to TRBJ2-4, with 11 bases matching TRBD2. The TCR comes from an adult with an advanced solid tumor such as melanoma, head and neck, liver or kidney cancer. This specimen consisted of CD4+ or CD8+ T cells sorted from blood, obtained in a trial of the OX40 agonist ivuxolimab. The DNA of the CDR3 is TGCGCCAGCAGCCAAGATTTAACTAGCGGGAGAAACATTCAGTACTTC. Its protein product is CASSQDLTSGRNIQYF.